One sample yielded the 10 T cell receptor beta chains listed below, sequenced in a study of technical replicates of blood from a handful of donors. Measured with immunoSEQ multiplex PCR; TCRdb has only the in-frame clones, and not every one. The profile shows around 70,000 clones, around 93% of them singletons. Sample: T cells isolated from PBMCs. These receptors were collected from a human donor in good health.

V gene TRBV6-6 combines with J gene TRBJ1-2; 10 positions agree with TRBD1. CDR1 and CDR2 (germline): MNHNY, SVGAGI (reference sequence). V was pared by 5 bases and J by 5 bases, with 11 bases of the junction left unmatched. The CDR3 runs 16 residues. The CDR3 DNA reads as TGTGCCAGCAGTACCGCGGACAGGGGGGATTTTTATGGCTACACCTTC. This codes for CASSTADRGDFYGYTF.

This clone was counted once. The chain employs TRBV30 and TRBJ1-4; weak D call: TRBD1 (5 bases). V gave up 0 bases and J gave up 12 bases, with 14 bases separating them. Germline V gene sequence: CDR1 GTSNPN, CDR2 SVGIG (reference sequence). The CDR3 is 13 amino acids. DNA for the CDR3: TGTGCCTGGAGTGTTGAGAACAGGTTGGAACTGTTTTTT. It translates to CAWSVENRLELFF.

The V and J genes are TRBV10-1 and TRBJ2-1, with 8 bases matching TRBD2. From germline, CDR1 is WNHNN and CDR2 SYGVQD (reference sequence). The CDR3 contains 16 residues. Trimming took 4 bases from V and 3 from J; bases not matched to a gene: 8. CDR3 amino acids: CASSGRVSGVYNEQFF. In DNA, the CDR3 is TGCGCCAGCAGTGGCCGGGTTAGCGGGGTCTACAATGAGCAGTTCTTC.

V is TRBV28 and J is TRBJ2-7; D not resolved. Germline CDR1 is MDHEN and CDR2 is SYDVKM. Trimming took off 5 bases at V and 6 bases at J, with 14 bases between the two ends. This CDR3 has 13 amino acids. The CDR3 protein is CASSPRGFLEQYF. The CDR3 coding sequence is TGTGCCAGCAGTCCGAGAGGATTTCTCGAGCAGTACTTC.

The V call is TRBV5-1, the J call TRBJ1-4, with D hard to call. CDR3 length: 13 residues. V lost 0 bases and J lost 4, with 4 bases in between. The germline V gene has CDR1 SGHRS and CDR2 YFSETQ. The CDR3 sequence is CASSLANNEKLFF. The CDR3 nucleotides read TGCGCCAGCAGCTTGGCCAATAATGAAAAACTGTTTTTT.

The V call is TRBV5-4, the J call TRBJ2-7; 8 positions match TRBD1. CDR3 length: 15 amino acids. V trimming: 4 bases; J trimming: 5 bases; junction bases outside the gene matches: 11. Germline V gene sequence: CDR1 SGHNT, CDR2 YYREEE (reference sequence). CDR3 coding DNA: TGTGCCAGCAGCGTTTCTCAGGGGGCATCTAACGAGCAGTACTTC. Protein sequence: CASSVSQGASNEQYF.

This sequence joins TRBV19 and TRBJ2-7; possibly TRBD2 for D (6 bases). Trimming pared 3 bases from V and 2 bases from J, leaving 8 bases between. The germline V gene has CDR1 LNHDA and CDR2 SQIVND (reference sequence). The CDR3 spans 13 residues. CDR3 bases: TGTGCCAGTAGTATTCGGGGGACCTACGAGCAGTACTTC. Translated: CASSIRGTYEQYF.

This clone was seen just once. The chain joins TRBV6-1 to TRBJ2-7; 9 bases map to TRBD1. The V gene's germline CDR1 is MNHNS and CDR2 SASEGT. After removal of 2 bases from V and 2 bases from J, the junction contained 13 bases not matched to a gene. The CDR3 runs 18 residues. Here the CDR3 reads CASSERGAGTGYAYEQYF. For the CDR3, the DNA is TGTGCCAGCAGTGAAAGGGGGGCCGGGACAGGGTACGCCTACGAGCAGTACTTC.

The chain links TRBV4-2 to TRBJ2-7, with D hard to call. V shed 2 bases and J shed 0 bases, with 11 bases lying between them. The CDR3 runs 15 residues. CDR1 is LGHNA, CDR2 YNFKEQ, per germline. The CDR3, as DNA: TGTGCCAGCAGCCAAACCCCTCCCGGCTCCTACGAGCAGTACTTC. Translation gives CASSQTPPGSYEQYF.

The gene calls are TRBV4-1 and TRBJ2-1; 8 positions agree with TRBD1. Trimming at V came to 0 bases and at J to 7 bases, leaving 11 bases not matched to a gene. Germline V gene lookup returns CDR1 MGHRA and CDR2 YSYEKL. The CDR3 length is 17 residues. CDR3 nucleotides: TGCGCCAGCAGCCAAGATTTACGACAGGGGATCTGGAATGAGCAGTTCTTC. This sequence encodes CASSQDLRQGIWNEQFF.